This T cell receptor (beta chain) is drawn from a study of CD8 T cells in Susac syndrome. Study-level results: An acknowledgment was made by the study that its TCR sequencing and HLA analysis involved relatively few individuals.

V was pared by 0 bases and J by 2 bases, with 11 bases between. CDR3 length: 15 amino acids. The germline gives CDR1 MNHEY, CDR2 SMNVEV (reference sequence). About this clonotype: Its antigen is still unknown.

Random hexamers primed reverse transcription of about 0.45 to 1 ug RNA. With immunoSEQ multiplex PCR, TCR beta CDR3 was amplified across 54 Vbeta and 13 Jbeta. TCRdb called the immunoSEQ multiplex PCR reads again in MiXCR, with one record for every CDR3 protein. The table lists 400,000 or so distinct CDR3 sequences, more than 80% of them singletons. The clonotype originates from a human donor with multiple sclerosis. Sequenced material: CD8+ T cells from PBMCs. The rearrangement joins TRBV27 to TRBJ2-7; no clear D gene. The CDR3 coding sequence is TGTGCCAGCAGTTTATCCACAGTGTCAACCTACGAGCAGTACTTC. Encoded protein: CASSLSTVSTYEQYF.